This T cell receptor beta chain came from a study of CD8 T cells in Susac syndrome. Random hexamers were used to reverse transcribe roughly 0.45 to 1 ug of RNA. The CDR3 of TCR beta was amplified by immunoSEQ multiplex PCR across 54 Vbeta and 13 Jbeta. TCRdb analysed the immunoSEQ multiplex PCR reads with MiXCR anew, one entry per CDR3 protein. The sample consists of tens of thousands of distinct CDR3 sequences, 90% to 95% of them appearing once. The sample consisted of CD8+ T cells from PBMCs. The TCR comes from a human donor in good health.

This CDR3 is CASSYALGTQYF. The CDR3 coding sequence is TGTGCCAGCAGTTACGCCTTAGGGACCCAGTACTTC. J is TRBJ2-5 and V is TRBV6-2 or TRBV6-3; no reliable D call. The germline V gene encodes CDR1 MNHEY and CDR2 SVGEGT. Trimming took 2 bases from V and 7 from J, leaving 8 bases between them. This CDR3 comprises 12 residues.